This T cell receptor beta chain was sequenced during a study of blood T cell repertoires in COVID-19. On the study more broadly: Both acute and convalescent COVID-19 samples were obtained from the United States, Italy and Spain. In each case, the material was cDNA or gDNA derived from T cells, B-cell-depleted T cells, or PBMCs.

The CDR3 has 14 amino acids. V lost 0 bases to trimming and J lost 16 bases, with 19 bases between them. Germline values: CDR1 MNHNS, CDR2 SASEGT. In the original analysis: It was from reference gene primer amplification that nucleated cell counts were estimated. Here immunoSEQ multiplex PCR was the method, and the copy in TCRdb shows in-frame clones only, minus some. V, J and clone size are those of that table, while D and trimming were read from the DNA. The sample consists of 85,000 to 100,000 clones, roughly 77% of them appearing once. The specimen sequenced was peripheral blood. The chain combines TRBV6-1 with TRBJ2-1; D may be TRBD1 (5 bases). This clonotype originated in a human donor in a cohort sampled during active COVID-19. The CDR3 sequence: CASSEALGPSELFF. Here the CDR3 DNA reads TGTGCCAGCAGTGAAGCGCTGGGGCCATCTGAGCTCTTCTTC.